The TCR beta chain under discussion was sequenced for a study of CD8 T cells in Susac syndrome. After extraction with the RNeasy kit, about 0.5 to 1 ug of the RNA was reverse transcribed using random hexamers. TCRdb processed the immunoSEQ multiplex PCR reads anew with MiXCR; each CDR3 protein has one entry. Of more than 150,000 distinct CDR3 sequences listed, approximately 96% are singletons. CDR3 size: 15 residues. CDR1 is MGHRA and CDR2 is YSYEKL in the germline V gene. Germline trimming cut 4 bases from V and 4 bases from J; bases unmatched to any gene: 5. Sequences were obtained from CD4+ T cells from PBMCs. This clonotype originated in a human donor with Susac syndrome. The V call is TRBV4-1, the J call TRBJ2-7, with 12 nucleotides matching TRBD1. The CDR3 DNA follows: TGCGCCAGCAGCCTACCGGGACAGGGGGCTTACGAGCAGTACTTC. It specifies CASSLPGQGAYEQYF.